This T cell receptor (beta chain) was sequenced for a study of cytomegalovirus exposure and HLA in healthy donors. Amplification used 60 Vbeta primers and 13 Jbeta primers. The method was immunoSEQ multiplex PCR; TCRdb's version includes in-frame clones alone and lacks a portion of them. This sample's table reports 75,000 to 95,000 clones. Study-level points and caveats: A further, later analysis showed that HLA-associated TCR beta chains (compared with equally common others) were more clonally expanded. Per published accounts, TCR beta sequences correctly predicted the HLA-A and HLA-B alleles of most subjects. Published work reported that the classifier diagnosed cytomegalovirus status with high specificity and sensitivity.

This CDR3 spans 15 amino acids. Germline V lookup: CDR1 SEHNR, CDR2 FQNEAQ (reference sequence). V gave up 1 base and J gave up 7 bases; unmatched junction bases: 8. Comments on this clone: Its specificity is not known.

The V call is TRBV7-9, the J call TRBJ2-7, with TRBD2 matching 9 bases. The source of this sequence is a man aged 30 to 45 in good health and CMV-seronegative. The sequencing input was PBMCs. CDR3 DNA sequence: TGTGCCAGCAGCTTAGGAGCGGGAGGACTCAATGAGCAGTACTTC. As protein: CASSLGAGGLNEQYF.